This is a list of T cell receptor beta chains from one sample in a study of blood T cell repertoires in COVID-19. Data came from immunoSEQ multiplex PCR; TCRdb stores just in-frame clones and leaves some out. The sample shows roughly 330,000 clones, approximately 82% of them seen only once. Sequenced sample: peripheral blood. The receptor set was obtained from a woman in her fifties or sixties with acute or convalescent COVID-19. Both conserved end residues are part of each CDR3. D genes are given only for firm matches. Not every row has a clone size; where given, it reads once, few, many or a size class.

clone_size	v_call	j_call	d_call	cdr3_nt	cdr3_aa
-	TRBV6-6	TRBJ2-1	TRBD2	TGTGCCAGCAGAGGGCTCCGGGGGGAGGCCTACAATGAGCAGTTCTTC	CASRGLRGEAYNEQFF
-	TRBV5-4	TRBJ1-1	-	TGTGCCAGCAGGAAAGAACAGGGGAACACTGAAGCTTTCTTT	CASRKEQGNTEAFF
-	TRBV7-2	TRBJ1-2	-	TGTGCCAGCACCACGGACAGCTACTATGGCTACACCTTC	CASTTDSYYGYTF
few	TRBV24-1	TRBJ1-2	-	TGTGCCACCAGTGACGGAGGTAGTACGACAACCTATGGCTACACCTTC	CATSDGGSTTTYGYTF
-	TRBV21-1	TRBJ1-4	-	TGTGCCTTCTCAGTGCTCCCCAGGCAAAAAAATGAAAAACTGTTTTTT	CAFSVLPRQKNEKLFF
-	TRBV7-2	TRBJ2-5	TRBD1	TGTGCCAGCAGCCGGGACAGGGGATCGCAAGAGACCCAGTACTTC	CASSRDRGSQETQYF
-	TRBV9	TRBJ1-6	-	TGTGCCAGCAGCGTCGGGGGAAGTTCACCCCTCCACTTT	CASSVGGSSPLHF
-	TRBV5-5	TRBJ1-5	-	TGTGCCAGCAGCGCCACAGGGCGATCGCCCCAGCATTTT	CASSATGRSPQHF
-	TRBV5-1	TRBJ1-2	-	TGCGCCAGCAGCCCCGGGCGGGGGAGCCCTAACTATGGCTACACCTTC	CASSPGRGSPNYGYTF
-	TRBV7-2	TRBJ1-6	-	TGTGCCAGCAGCTTAGGAGGCAATTCACCCCTCCACTTT	CASSLGGNSPLHF
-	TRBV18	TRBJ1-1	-	TGTGCCAGCTCAGGGGCGAACACTGAAGCTTTCTTT	CASSGANTEAFF
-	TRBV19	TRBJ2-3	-	TGTGCCAGTAGGGGTACGGGGGTTGTCGATACGCAGTATTTT	CASRGTGVVDTQYF
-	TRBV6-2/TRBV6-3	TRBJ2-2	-	TGTGCCAGCAGTACTACCGGGGAGCTGTTTTTT	CASSTTGELFF
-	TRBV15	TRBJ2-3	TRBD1	TGTGCCACCAGCAGGATCGACAGGGAAGCAGATACGCAGTATTTT	CATSRIDREADTQYF
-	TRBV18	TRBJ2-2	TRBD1	TGTGCCAGCTCACCAGTCTCAGGGGGGAACACCGGGGAGCTGTTTTTT	CASSPVSGGNTGELFF
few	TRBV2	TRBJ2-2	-	TGTGCCAGCAGTGAAGCAGGGGGAACCGGGGAGCTGTTTTTT	CASSEAGGTGELFF
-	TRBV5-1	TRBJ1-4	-	TGCGCCAGCAGCTTGGTGGACGGGTCAGGGGAAAAACTGTTTTTT	CASSLVDGSGEKLFF
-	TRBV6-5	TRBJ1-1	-	TGTGCCAGCAGACCTACCCACGGGATGAACACTGAAGCTTTCTTT	CASRPTHGMNTEAFF
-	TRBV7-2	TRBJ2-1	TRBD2	TGTGCCAGCAGCTCGCCATTAGCGGGAGACACCTACAATGAGCAGTTCTTC	CASSSPLAGDTYNEQFF
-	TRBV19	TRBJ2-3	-	TGTGCCAGTAGTCCCCGGAGCGGGCCTTTCACAGATACGCAGTATTTT	CASSPRSGPFTDTQYF
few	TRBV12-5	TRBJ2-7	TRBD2	TGTGCTAGTGGTTTGCCAAGGTCGAGCGGGAGATACGAGCAGTACTTC	CASGLPRSSGRYEQYF
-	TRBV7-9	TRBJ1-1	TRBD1	TGTGCCAGCAGCCCTCGACAGGGGGCGAAAACTTTCTTT	CASSPRQGAKTFF
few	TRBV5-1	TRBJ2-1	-	TGCGCCAGCAGATTGATCCCGGGAGAGTACAATGAGCAGTTCTTC	CASRLIPGEYNEQFF
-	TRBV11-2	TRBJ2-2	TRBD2	TGTGCCAGCAGCATATCCAGCGGGGGGTACACCGGGGAGCTGTTTTTT	CASSISSGGYTGELFF
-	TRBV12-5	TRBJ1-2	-	TGTGCTAGTGGCGATGACAGGACCTATGGCTACACCTTC	CASGDDRTYGYTF
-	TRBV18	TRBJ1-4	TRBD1	TGTGCCAGCTCATTCGGACAGGGAGCAACTAATGAAAAACTGTTTTTT	CASSFGQGATNEKLFF
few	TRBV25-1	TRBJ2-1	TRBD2	TGTGCCAGCAGTGTGGCTAGCGGGAGTGTCAATGAGCAGTTCTTC	CASSVASGSVNEQFF
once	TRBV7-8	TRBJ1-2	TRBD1	TGTGCCAGCAGCTTCGGACAGGGAGGAGGCTACACCTTC	CASSFGQGGGYTF
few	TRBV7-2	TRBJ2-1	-	TGTGCCAGCAGCTTATGGGGGGAGAGGTCCTACAATGAGCAGTTCTTC	CASSLWGERSYNEQFF
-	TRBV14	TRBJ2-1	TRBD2	TGTGCCAGCAGCCCTTCCCCTCTAGCGGGAGGGAATGAGCAGTTCTTC	CASSPSPLAGGNEQFF
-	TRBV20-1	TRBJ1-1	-	TGCAGTGCTAGTAGGACAGTGAACACTGAAGCTTTCTTT	CSASRTVNTEAFF
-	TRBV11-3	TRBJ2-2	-	TGTGCCAGCAGCTTAGGACGGGGGATGAACACCGGGGAGCTGTTTTTT	CASSLGRGMNTGELFF
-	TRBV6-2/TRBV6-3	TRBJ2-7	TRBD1	TGTGCCAGCAGTGCCCCGGGACAGGCTAGTTGGGAGCAGTACTTC	CASSAPGQASWEQYF